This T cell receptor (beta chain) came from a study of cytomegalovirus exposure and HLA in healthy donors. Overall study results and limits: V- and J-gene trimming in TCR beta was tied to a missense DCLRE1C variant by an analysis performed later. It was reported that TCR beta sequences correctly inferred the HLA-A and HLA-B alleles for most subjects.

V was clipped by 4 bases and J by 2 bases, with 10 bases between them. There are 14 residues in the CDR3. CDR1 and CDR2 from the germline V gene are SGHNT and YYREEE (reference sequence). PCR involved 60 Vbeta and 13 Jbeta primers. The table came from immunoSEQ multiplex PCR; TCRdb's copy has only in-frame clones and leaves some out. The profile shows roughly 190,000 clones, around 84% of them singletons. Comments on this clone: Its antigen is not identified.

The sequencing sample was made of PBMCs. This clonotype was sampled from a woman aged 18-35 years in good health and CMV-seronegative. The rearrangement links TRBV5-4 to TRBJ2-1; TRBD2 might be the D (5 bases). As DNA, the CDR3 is TGTGCCAGCAGCCAACCGGGAACCTACAATGAGCAGTTCTTC. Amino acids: CASSQPGTYNEQFF.